These 11 T cell receptor beta chains were all obtained from the same sample, sequenced in a study of human thymus T cells. Method: immunoSEQ multiplex PCR; TCRdb's copy keeps in-frame clones and lacks some. Here the sample spans 55,000 to 70,000 clones, around 94% being singletons. The sequenced material came from blood. Receptors originate from a boy in the first two years of life with a congenital heart defect but otherwise immunologically healthy.

J is TRBJ1-6 and V is TRBV7-2; no reliable D call. The length of the CDR3 is 15 residues. The V end lost 0 bases, the J end lost 3 bases, and 6 bases lay between the germline ends. The germline V gene encodes CDR1 SGHTA and CDR2 FQGNSA. DNA of the CDR3: TGTGCCAGCAGCTTAGCAGGGAACTATAATTCACCCCTCCACTTT. It translates to CASSLAGNYNSPLHF. Based on the CDR3 plus reference TRBV7-2 and TRBJ1-6, the full variable domain is GAGVSQSPSNKVTEKGKDVELRCDPISGHTALYWYRQSLGQGLEFLIYFQGNSAPDKSGLPSDRFSAERTGGSVSTLTIQRTQQEDSAVYLCASSLAGNYNSPLHFGNGTRLTVT.

This chain uses TRBV19 with TRBJ2-7, with TRBD1 matching 7 bases. V dropped 5 bases and J dropped 3; count of bases not matched to a gene: 4. Germline CDR1 is LNHDA and CDR2 is SQIVND (reference sequence). There are 13 residues in the CDR3. The CDR3, as DNA: TGTGCCAGTAGTGCTGGGACAGTCTACGAGCAGTACTTC. It specifies CASSAGTVYEQYF.

V usage is TRBV28 and J usage is TRBJ1-5, with no clear D. CDR3 length equals 14 residues. V was clipped by 5 bases and J by 2 bases, with 10 bases between them. CDR1 MDHEN and CDR2 SYDVKM come from the germline V gene. The CDR3 spells CASSLERGNQPQHF. The CDR3 DNA is TGTGCCAGCAGTCTTGAGAGGGGCAATCAGCCCCAGCATTTT.

The chain links TRBV5-1 to TRBJ2-3; D not resolved. V lost 4 bases, J lost 2 bases, and 11 bases lay in between. This CDR3 is built from 14 residues. Germline CDR1 and CDR2: SGHRS and YFSETQ. The CDR3 DNA sequence: TGCGCCAGCAGCCCCCGACTGCTCACAGATACGCAGTATTTT. As protein: CASSPRLLTDTQYF.

This chain uses TRBV28 with TRBJ2-4; perhaps TRBD1 as D (6 bases). The germline V and J ends were trimmed by 2 bases and 10 bases, with 9 bases remaining between them. Germline V gives CDR1 MDHEN, CDR2 SYDVKM. This CDR3 has 12 amino acids. The CDR3 DNA is TGTGCCAGCAGTTTACAGGGGTCAATTCAGTACTTC. Translation: CASSLQGSIQYF.

A single count supports this clone. The chain has TRBV19 and TRBJ2-4, with D perhaps matching TRBD2 (6 bases). Trimming removed 5 bases from V and 6 bases from J, with 17 bases in between. The CDR3 spans 15 residues. The germline gives CDR1 LNHDA, CDR2 SQIVND (reference sequence). The chain's CDR3 is CASSSSGRGGNIQYF. The CDR3 nucleotides are TGTGCCAGTAGTTCAAGCGGGCGGGGAGGAAACATTCAGTACTTC.

The rearrangement joins TRBV10-1 to TRBJ2-7; D not certain. The germline V and J ends were trimmed by 6 bases and 5 bases, with 14 bases remaining between them. CDR3 length: 13 residues. Germline CDR1 reads WNHNN; CDR2 reads SYGVQD (reference sequence). CDR3 DNA sequence: TGCGCCAGCAGCTCCCGGACCTTCAACGAGCAGTACTTC. Protein sequence: CASSSRTFNEQYF.

This chain connects TRBV9 to TRBJ2-5, with 12 bases matching TRBD2. V gave up 0 bases and J gave up 5 bases; unmatched junction bases: 11. The CDR3 runs 18 residues. The germline CDR1 and CDR2 sequences are SGDLS and YYNGEE. CDR3 in amino acids: CASSVGTSGDIGGETQYF. CDR3 DNA sequence: TGTGCCAGCAGCGTAGGGACTAGCGGGGATATTGGAGGGGAGACCCAGTACTTC. Combining the CDR3 with reference TRBV9 and TRBJ2-5 gives the whole variable domain DSGVTQTPKHLITATGQRVTLRCSPRSGDLSVYWYQQSLDQGLQFLIQYYNGEERAKGNILERFSAQQFPDLHSELNLSSLELGDSALYFCASSVGTSGDIGGETQYFGPGTRLLVL.

The rearrangement joins TRBV28 to TRBJ2-1; D ambiguous. The V gene lost 2 bases and the J gene lost 5 bases, with 13 bases spanning the gap. Germline V gene sequence: CDR1 MDHEN, CDR2 SYDVKM. The CDR3 covers 15 residues. The CDR3 nucleotides read TGTGCCAGCAGTTTAGTGTCAGATTTAAACAATGAGCAGTTCTTC. It encodes CASSLVSDLNNEQFF.

V and J are TRBV7-2 and TRBJ2-3; D gene unclear. The CDR3 loop spans 14 amino acids. Germline values: CDR1 SGHTA, CDR2 FQGNSA. Deletions cut 1 base from V and 5 bases from J, with 10 bases between. For the CDR3, the DNA is TGTGCCAGCAGCTTAGGTGACTTTTTAGATACGCAGTATTTT. It translates to CASSLGDFLDTQYF.

Note on this clone: The CDR3 ends on some other residue instead of the conserved phenylalanine or tryptophan, so this is likely a read error. Because the CDR3's place on the DNA is in doubt, the DNA is left out and the CDR3 is given as listed by TCRdb. CDR3 sequence reads: CASSTRQDGS. This rearrangement joins TRBV21-1 to TRBJ1-1; TRBD1 reflects the table's D call only, with no check against the DNA. TRBV21-1 is a pseudogene segment. The CDR3 extends over 10 residues, inclusive of both ends.